This TCR beta chain was obtained from a study of T cells in Graves' hyperthyroidism and ophthalmopathy. Patients aged 18 to 65 with hyperthyroidism were newly diagnosed, with duration under 2 months. This clonotype was detected ten times or more. This CDR3 is 15 amino acids long. Between the trimmed V and J ends, which lost 3 bases and 0 bases, there was a span of 10 bases. Germline V gene sequence: CDR1 SNHLY, CDR2 FYNNEI. RNA transcripts served as the template for amplifying TCR beta CDR3 regions. The HTBI set primed first-round TCR CDR3 RT-PCR. TCRdb reprocessed the multiplex PCR reads via MiXCR and lists one record per CDR3 protein. The sample contains about 400,000 distinct CDR3 sequences, more than 15% of which appear only once.

This clonotype was sampled from a woman aged 18-35 years with Graves' hyperthyroidism. The sequencing sample was made of blood. V is TRBV2 and J is TRBJ2-3; no clear D. The CDR3 sequence is CASSEPISSTDTQYF. The CDR3, as DNA: TGTGCCAGCAGTGAGCCTATATCCAGCACAGATACGCAGTATTTT.